The entry below gives a single T cell receptor (beta chain) sequence along with its context. Its antigen is currently not known. No base quality information exists; no much larger clone differs at one position. Including cysteine and phenylalanine, the CDR3 has 19 amino acids. Just CDR3 DNA is preserved here, 57 bases in frame from base 1. CDR1 and CDR2 are read off the germline V gene as SGHAT and FQNNGV. V is reduced by 3 bases and J by 4 bases, leaving a spacing of 24 bases between them. This record belongs to a study of cytomegalovirus exposure and HLA in healthy donors (dated by TCRdb to 2016 to 2017). Broadly, across the study: According to an earlier analysis of several hundred of the donors, about 190 million T cells yielded roughly 110 million unique TCR beta sequences and more than 250 Gb of sequence data. Roughly 290 gigabases of sequencing data and 75 million to 85 million unique TCR sequences made up an early release that covered several hundred HLA-typed donors. The genetic ancestry cluster associated with self-reported Caucasian donors included roughly 84% of the roughly 380 genotyped donors. The aim of the study was to test whether cataloging public T cell receptors could identify signatures of past pathogen exposure. The study used immunosequencing to profile the T cell repertoires of approximately 650 subjects and linked those repertoires to cytomegalovirus serostatus. Besides the first cohort of more than 650 subjects, a separate validation cohort made up of 120 or so different subjects was used. The study combined high-throughput TCR immunosequencing, statistical association of individual TCRs with disease status, and machine learning to predict cytomegalovirus infection status. In a later analysis, previously published TCR beta repertoires from 666 donors were re-analyzed and high-resolution HLA genotyping was added so that TCR occurrence patterns could be studied. In the later analysis, no new phenotypic data were used to find candidate immune exposures; instead, reliance was placed on TCR beta sequences and their occurrence across donors. To decide whether each TCR beta V gene segment behaved as functional or pseudogenic, an earlier analysis of approximately 590 of the donors relied on high-throughput TCR beta sequencing. Donor age, sex, ethnicity and CMV serostatus were compiled alongside the repertoire data. A later genetic analysis took genome-wide SNP genotypes for about three fifths of the 666 donors and used that subset as a discovery cohort. Every discovery cohort repertoire had been produced on one sequencing platform. Both class I and class II loci were covered by HLA typing, at four-digit resolution. The number of typed donors differed by locus: about 629-640 for A, B, C, DRB1 and DQB1; 522 for DQA1; 600 to 610 for DPA1; and about 450 for DPB1. Four to six DR-DQ haplotypes were handled as single units for association and clustering because linkage in the cohort was strong. Among a few hundred genotyped donors of the cohort, an average of around 240,000 unique TCR beta nucleotide sequences were sequenced per donor, 15% to 20% of them non-productive. Study-wide findings and limitations: Over 15 rarely observed V segments, including chromosome 9 orphons, were excluded from the earlier analysis of several hundred of the donors because counts were too low. A cluster of highly shared sequence variants was judged likely to represent a technical artifact of the sequencing pipeline. While some public TCRs were present in many individuals, most TCR sequences turned up only very rarely across donors. A later analysis found that HLA-associated TCR beta chains were more clonally expanded and had lower generation probabilities than equally common non-associated chains. In both the original and validation cohorts, the classifier was reported to diagnose cytomegalovirus status with high specificity and sensitivity. The only immune exposure information available for the cohort was CMV serostatus. A further reported finding was that TCR beta sequences accurately predicted the HLA-A and HLA-B alleles for most subjects in the first cohort. The cohort was sequenced for TCR beta chains only, and without alpha or paired-chain data the features that could be detected were limited. Assigning TCR associations to individual alleles was difficult when HLA alleles, especially DR and DQ, strongly co-occurred. Because the 87-base-pair reads could not distinguish some IMGT-functional V segments, including TRBV6-2 and TRBV6-3, those segments were excluded. Most CMV-associated TCR beta chains appeared to be HLA-restricted in a later analysis, and the HLA associations seemed to be driven largely by CMV exposure. A later genetic analysis reported fewer N-insertions in productive TCRs among donors in an Asian-associated ancestry cluster than the approximately 670-donor mean. In a later analysis, the rate of TCR association differed among HLA loci, with DRB1 alleles having the most associated TCRs and HLA-C alleles having the fewest. Presence/absence analyses assumed roughly uniform sequencing depth across donors, an assumption that may not hold. The study gave a list of more than 150 TCR beta chains associated with cytomegalovirus. An earlier analysis of roughly 570 of the donors showed that most TCR beta V segments appeared in productive rearrangements either about 90% or about 30% of the time, which broadly matched IMGT annotations. Because HLA typing was unavailable for some donors at each locus, only the typed subset was used in association tests. Three of the identified cytomegalovirus-associated TCR beta chains were confirmed in vitro to be specific for cytomegalovirus antigens. In a later analysis, several top co-occurrence clusters were reported to appear linked to parvovirus B19, influenza, CMV and Epstein-Barr virus. It was suggested by the authors that the approach could potentially be generalized to other disease states and immunological phenotypes. Specific HLA alleles were associated with 16,951 TCR beta sequences at a false discovery rate of 0.05 in a later analysis. A later genetic analysis associated a missense DCLRE1C variant with V-gene and J-gene trimming of TCR beta chains, and an independent cohort replicated the association. Correlated functional status among segregating V segments might reflect linkage disequilibrium, but an unknown experimental factor could not be ruled out.

In total, just over 650 healthy bone marrow donors made up the cohort. Cohort members were all nominally healthy when sampled, although unrecorded immune exposures were likely present. The donor was CMV seronegative and belonged to the group of 350 to 400 seronegative cohort members. A peripheral blood sample was collected from each donor, and TCR beta sequencing was performed on peripheral blood mononuclear cells. Genomic DNA extraction from the blood cell samples was performed with the Qiagen DNeasy Blood Extraction Kit. Libraries were built with the immunoSEQ multiplex PCR assay. For the multiplex PCR, a mixture combining 60 forward primers for TCR Vbeta segments and 13 reverse primers for TCR Jbeta segments was used. Amplification of the CDR3 region of rearranged TCR beta genes was performed with a multiplex PCR assay on genomic DNA. On the Illumina HiSeq System, the amplified TCR beta libraries were sequenced as 87-base-pair reads. The study's processing was this. A later analysis counted approximately 76 million unique TCR beta chains across the 690 or so repertoires, and 10 million to 11 million of these chains were shared by at least two donors. To remove PCR and sequencing errors, raw reads were error-corrected and collapsed into unique sequences using a nearest-neighbor algorithm that merged closely related sequences. Alignment of CDR3 sequences to IMGT reference sequences was used to assign V, D and J gene segments. For a sequence to be retained, at least a six-nucleotide match to both a V gene segment and a J gene segment was required. Rearrangements were classified as productive when the CDR3 lacked stop codons and remained in frame with V and J, and all other rearrangements were classified as non-productive. CDR3 was defined according to IMGT convention as the region running from the second conserved V-encoded cysteine to the conserved J-encoded phenylalanine. The earlier analysis of about 570 of the donors excluded any sequence lacking an unambiguous match to a single V gene segment. An earlier analysis of a few hundred of the donors called V segments functional above 56.7% productive rearrangements and segregating when the between-donor standard deviation exceeded 5%. A statistical classification framework was built to diagnose cytomegalovirus status from the catalog of TCR beta chain sequences. In a later analysis, V and J genes were assigned by comparing TCR nucleotide sequences against IMGT/GENE-DB human TR gene sequences. A later analysis assigned CDR3 sequences and most-parsimonious VDJ recombination scenarios with the TCRdist pipeline. In a later analysis, each TCR beta chain was defined by its CDR3 amino acid sequence together with its V-gene family, and reads without a unique V-gene family were excluded. A later analysis removed 500 to 600 highly shared, low-generation-probability nucleotide sequences to deal with suspected cross-contamination and a sequencing artifact. For each public chain, a later analysis derived a clonal expansion index from normalized ranks of inferred template counts within each repertoire. Generation probabilities in a later analysis came from a VDJ recombination model fitted to out-of-frame rearrangements, and those results were checked against IGoR. In a later analysis, TCR-TCR, TCR-HLA and TCR-CMV co-occurrence was scored with hypergeometric tests, and a repertoire-size bias correction was applied to TCR pairs. A later analysis estimated false discovery rates by permuting HLA or CMV assignments 20 times. A later analysis grouped co-occurring TCRs with DBSCAN, adding TCRdist sequence similarity when clustering within HLA-allele-positive subsets. For co-occurrence clustering, repertoires with fewer than 30,000 or more than 120,000 public chains were excluded, along with about five repertoires with anomalous nucleotide sharing. Held by TCRdb, this immuneACCESS table contains in-frame sequences only and omits some clones. Under half of the omission traces to an unresolved V gene where checked; the cause of the rest is unknown. The DNA gave D and trimming, while V, J and clone size come from that table. Here the sample has 55,000 to 80,000 clones; around 80% occur a single time. The ten most abundant clones make up about 1.9% of the sample.

The sample consisted of PBMCs. The chain links TRBV11-2 with TRBJ1-4; a tentative D match to TRBD1 spans 6 bases. This sequence was found in a man aged 18 to 29 in good health and CMV-seronegative. CDR3 protein: CASSFASQVLPRGNEKLFF. The bases read TGTGCCAGCAGCTTCGCATCCCAGGTCCTCCCCAGGGGTAATGAAAAACTGTTTTTT.